The rows below give T cell receptor beta chains drawn from one sample of a study of blood T cell repertoires in COVID-19. Assay: immunoSEQ multiplex PCR; the TCRdb copy retains only in-frame clones and omits some. The sample contains 140,000 to 150,000 clones, roughly 90% of which appear only once. Sequencing used peripheral blood. These receptors came from a human donor in a cohort sampled during active COVID-19. CDR3s include the opening cysteine and the closing phenylalanine or tryptophan. A D gene is named only where the DNA matches it firmly. The size field is filled for only some rows; it gives once, few, many or a size class.

>TRBD1|TRBJ2-5|-|TRBV28
TGTGCCAGCAGTTTACAGGGGGTTCAGATCTCCGCGACCCAGTACTTC
CASSLQGVQISATQYF
>TRBD1|TRBJ2-5|-|TRBV7-2
TGTGCCAGCAGGGGGGACAGGGGGCAGTGGGAGACCCAGTACTTC
CASRGDRGQWETQYF
>TRBD1|TRBJ2-7|once|TRBV3-1/TRBV3-2
TGTGCCAGCAGCGCAAGGGACAGGGCCGGCGAGCAGTACTTC
CASSARDRAGEQYF
>TRBD1|TRBJ1-4|-|TRBV30
TGTGCCTGGAGCAGGGGGGATAATGAAAAACTGTTTTTT
CAWSRGDNEKLFF
>TRBD1|TRBJ2-2|-|TRBV5-1
TGCGCCAGCAGCCGACAGGGGCCCCCGAACACCGGGGAGCTGTTTTTT
CASSRQGPPNTGELFF
>TRBD1|TRBJ1-2|-|TRBV29-1
TGCAGCGTTGATCAAACCCCCGGGACAGGGGGAGGTGGCTACACCTTC
CSVDQTPGTGGGGYTF
>TRBD2|TRBJ2-1|-|TRBV5-4
TGTGCCAGCAGCTCGGGACTAGCGGGGGGGTCCTACAATGAGCAGTTCTTC
CASSSGLAGGSYNEQFF
>TRBD1|TRBJ1-2|-|TRBV9
TGTGCCAGCAGCGTAGATGCGACAGGGGGCGGCTACACCTTC
CASSVDATGGGYTF
>TRBD1|TRBJ1-2|-|TRBV2
TGTGCCAGCAGGGACGGGACAGGGGGCTCCTATGGCTACACCTTC
CASRDGTGGSYGYTF
>TRBD2|TRBJ2-7|-|TRBV19
TGTGCCAGTACGATAGCGGGGGACTCCTACGAGCAGTACTTC
CASTIAGDSYEQYF
>-|TRBJ2-3|-|TRBV29-1
TGCAGCGCCTTTGGGGAGTTCACAGATACGCAGTATTTT
CSAFGEFTDTQYF
>-|TRBJ1-6|-|TRBV5-4
TGTGCCAGCAGCTTGGAGCAGGTGTATAATTCACCCCTCCACTTT
CASSLEQVYNSPLHF
>TRBD2|TRBJ2-1|-|TRBV7-2
TGTGCCAGCAGCTTAGATGCACTAGCGGGGGGGAAAAATTTCTTC
CASSLDALAGGKNFF
>TRBD2|TRBJ2-3|-|TRBV2
TGTGCCAGCACTAGCGGGTATACAGATACGCAGTATTTT
CASTSGYTDTQYF
>TRBD2|TRBJ2-2|-|TRBV5-6
TGTGCCAGCAGCTTGGGAGCGGGGGGATACACCGGGGAGCTGTTTTTT
CASSLGAGGYTGELFF
>-|TRBJ1-4|-|TRBV7-2
TGTGCCAGCAGCTTAGACAGAATAGAAAAACTGTTTTTT
CASSLDRIEKLFF
>TRBD2|TRBJ2-3|once|TRBV4-3
TGCGCCAGCAGCCCTAGCGGGAGGGCCGAAGATACGCAGTATTTT
CASSPSGRAEDTQYF
>-|TRBJ2-6|many|TRBV15
TGTGCCACCAGCAGACTGAGCTCTGGGGCCAACGTCCTGACTTTC
CATSRLSSGANVLTF
>-|TRBJ2-7|-|TRBV6-5
TGTGCCACCACCCAGGGCTACGAGCAGTACTTC
CATTQGYEQYF
>-|TRBJ2-5|-|TRBV5-1
TGCGCCAGCAGCTTGAGTATCGCAGAAGAGACCCAGTACTTC
CASSLSIAEETQYF
>TRBD1|TRBJ1-2|few|TRBV6-2/TRBV6-3
TGTGCCAGCAGCAGACAGGGTGGCCCTCATGGCTACACCTTC
CASSRQGGPHGYTF
>TRBD1|TRBJ1-5|-|TRBV19
TGTGCCAGTAGTATAGATGGGACAGGGATCAATCAGCCCCAGCATTTT
CASSIDGTGINQPQHF
>TRBD1|TRBJ2-7|-|TRBV6-1
TGTGCCAGCAGTGAAGCGGTGCCAGGGGGAGAGCAGTACTTC
CASSEAVPGGEQYF
>TRBD2|TRBJ2-1|-|TRBV19
TGTGCCAGTAGTATACGGACTAGCGGGAGGCCCTACAATGAGCAGTTCTTC
CASSIRTSGRPYNEQFF
>TRBD2|TRBJ2-7|-|TRBV4-1
TGCGCCAGCAGCCAGGCCGGGACTAACTACGAGCAGTACTTC
CASSQAGTNYEQYF
>-|TRBJ1-5|-|TRBV28
TGTGCCAGCAGTACATCTATCGGGTACCAGCCCCAGCATTTT
CASSTSIGYQPQHF
>-|TRBJ1-5|few|TRBV4-1
TGCGCCAGCAGCCAAGATGGGACTCCCTCCTATCAGCCCCAGCATTTT
CASSQDGTPSYQPQHF
>TRBD1|TRBJ2-3|-|TRBV19
TGTGCCAGTAGTACGACAGGGACCATTGGCACAGATACGCAGTATTTT
CASSTTGTIGTDTQYF
>-|TRBJ2-5|-|TRBV30
TGTGCCTGGAGTCCCACTGGCAGGGAGACCCAGTACTTC
CAWSPTGRETQYF
>-|TRBJ2-1|-|TRBV5-1
TGCGCCAGCAGCTTATCCCTAAGTACGAATGAGCAGTTCTTC
CASSLSLSTNEQFF